This T cell receptor (beta chain) appears in the sequencing data of a study of blood T cell repertoires in COVID-19. Study background: The United States, Italy and Spain were the sources of the acute and convalescent COVID-19 samples.

Under the authors' procedure: Cell counts per sample came from amplifying reference gene primers. Clones were sequenced by immunoSEQ multiplex PCR, and TCRdb holds only the in-frame ones, with some missing. V and J calls plus clone size are reproduced from that table; the DNA served to infer D and trimming. Found here are over 85,000 clones, 76% of them singletons; the top ten hold roughly 3.8%. The sample holds a few counts of this clone. Losses at the gene ends were 5 bases for V and 2 bases for J; bases not matched to a gene: 4. CDR1 and CDR2 from the germline V gene are KGHSH and LQKENI. This CDR3 comprises 14 residues.

This TCR was recovered from an elderly woman with acute or convalescent COVID-19. This chain connects TRBV18 to TRBJ2-5; TRBD2 aligns across 8 bases. The sample consisted of peripheral blood. CDR3 in DNA: TGTGCCAGCTCATCGACTAGCGTTCAAGAGACCCAGTACTTC. It translates to CASSSTSVQETQYF.